Included here is one T cell receptor (beta chain) sequence, with context. Its specificity is unknown. This table comes from immunoSEQ multiplex PCR, and its TCRdb copy is limited to in-frame clones, with some not included. The sample has some 71,000 clones, roughly nine tenths seen once. Trimming took 0 bases from V and 2 from J, leaving 13 bases between them. The CDR3 is 16 amino acids. Germline CDR1 SGHRS, CDR2 YFSETQ. This specimen comes from a study of Tregs in tolerant kidney transplant recipients. Study-level results: Tolerant patients' donor-specific Tregs expanded beyond overall Tregs, suggesting antigen-driven growth. Few patients were studied, so findings need validation in larger groups.

The rearrangement links TRBV5-1 to TRBJ2-3; possible D gene TRBD1, 6 bases. The source of this sequence is a human donor who received a combined kidney and bone marrow transplant. The source material was CD4+ T cells from blood, sampled before the transplant. The CDR3, as DNA: TGCGCCAGCAGCTTGGAGGGGGACCCTGACACAGATACGCAGTATTTT. This gives the protein CASSLEGDPDTDTQYF.